The clone carrying this T cell receptor beta chain is categorized as medium-sized. In the authors' workflow: Amplification of reference gene primers was used by the study to estimate nucleated cell counts. Assay: immunoSEQ multiplex PCR; the TCRdb copy retains only in-frame clones and omits some. V, J and clone size are taken as reported in that table, and D and trimming were inferred from the DNA itself. The sample lists 35,000 to 55,000 clones, more than 90% occurring once. The sample originates from a study of blood T cell repertoires in COVID-19. About the study: Samples came from the United States, Italy and Spain, spanning acute and convalescent COVID-19. T cells, B-cell-depleted T cells, or PBMCs provided the cDNA or gDNA that served as material.

This CDR3 contains 14 residues. Looked up from germline, CDR1 is KGHSH and CDR2 is LQKENI. The V and J ends lost 0 bases and 5 bases respectively, with 11 bases between them. The clonotype comes from a human donor in a cohort sampled during active COVID-19. The material sequenced was peripheral blood. The V gene is TRBV18, the J gene TRBJ2-7; unclear D gene. The CDR3 loop reads CASSPPGLEDEQYF. The CDR3 coding sequence is TGTGCCAGCTCACCACCCGGGTTAGAGGACGAGCAGTACTTC.